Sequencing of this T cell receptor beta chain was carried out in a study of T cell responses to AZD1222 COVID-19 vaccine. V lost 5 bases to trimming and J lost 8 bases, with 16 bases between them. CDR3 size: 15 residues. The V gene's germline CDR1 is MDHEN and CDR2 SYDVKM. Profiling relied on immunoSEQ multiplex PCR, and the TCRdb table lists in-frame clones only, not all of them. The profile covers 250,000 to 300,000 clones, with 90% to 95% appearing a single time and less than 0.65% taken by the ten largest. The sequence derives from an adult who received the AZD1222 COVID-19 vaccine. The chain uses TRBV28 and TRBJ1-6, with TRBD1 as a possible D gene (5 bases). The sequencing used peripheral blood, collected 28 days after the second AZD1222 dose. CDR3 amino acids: CASSAPVLGDSPLHF. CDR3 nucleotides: TGTGCCAGCAGTGCCCCGGTATTGGGGGATTCACCCCTCCACTTT.